This is a list of T cell receptor beta chains from one sample in a study of vaccination effects on CD4 cells after COVID-19. These receptors lack a known antigen. Sequencing was performed with immunoSEQ multiplex PCR; in TCRdb, only in-frame clones are kept and a portion is missing. The sample includes roughly 56,000 clones, around 80% of them seen just once. The source was CD4+ T cells from PBMCs cultured without peptide, collected before COVID-19 vaccination. The receptors were gathered from a human donor who received a COVID-19 vaccine. Both conserved end residues are part of each CDR3. D genes are given only for firm matches. Expanded clones get a size class; other rows say once, few or many, or leave the size out.

clone size	D gene	V gene	J gene	CDR3 protein	CDR3 DNA
few	-	TRBV30	TRBJ2-2	CAWTGGGRFTGELFF	TGTGCCTGGACGGGTGGAGGGCGATTCACCGGGGAGCTGTTTTTT
-	TRBD2	TRBV27	TRBJ2-5	CASSLRVTGGGQETQYF	TGTGCCAGCAGTTTACGGGTAACGGGAGGGGGCCAAGAGACCCAGTACTTC
-	TRBD1	TRBV7-2	TRBJ1-6	CATSKGAMNSPLHF	TGTGCCACCTCGAAGGGGGCGATGAATTCACCCCTCCACTTT
-	-	TRBV11-2	TRBJ1-4	CASSLRGLRDKLFF	TGTGCCAGCAGCTTACGGGGGTTGCGTGACAAACTGTTTTTT
-	-	TRBV7-2	TRBJ1-2	CASSPTGFDGYTF	TGTGCCAGCAGCCCAACAGGGTTTGACGGCTACACCTTC
few	TRBD1	TRBV7-3	TRBJ2-2	CASSLGQMNTGELFF	TGTGCCAGCAGCCTGGGACAGATGAACACCGGGGAGCTGTTTTTT
few	-	TRBV7-3	TRBJ2-2	CASSLYDRNTGELFF	TGTGCCAGCAGCCTCTACGACAGGAACACCGGGGAGCTGTTTTTT
-	TRBD1	TRBV2	TRBJ2-2	CANQNNRGRDTGELFF	TGTGCCAACCAAAATAACAGGGGGCGAGACACCGGGGAGCTGTTTTTT
few	-	TRBV5-1	TRBJ1-3	CASADGSGNTIYF	TGCGCCAGCGCGGACGGTTCTGGAAACACCATATATTTT
once	TRBD1	TRBV18	TRBJ2-6	CASSPLETGALSGANVLTF	TGTGCCAGCTCCCCGCTGGAAACAGGGGCTCTTTCTGGGGCCAACGTCCTGACTTTC
-	TRBD2	TRBV5-1	TRBJ2-1	CASSLPGTSGIHNEQFF	TGCGCCAGCAGCTTGCCCGGGACTAGCGGGATCCACAATGAGCAGTTCTTC
-	TRBD1	TRBV30	TRBJ1-6	CAWSIQGNSPLHF	TGTGCCTGGAGTATACAGGGGAACTCACCCCTCCACTTT
-	TRBD2	TRBV15	TRBJ2-3	CATSRDRTSGRGHTSTDTQYF	TGTGCCACCAGCAGAGATCGGACTAGCGGGAGGGGGCACACTAGCACAGATACGCAGTATTTT
few	-	TRBV28	TRBJ1-3	CASSLLRLQGGSGNTIYF	TGTGCCAGCAGTTTATTGAGGTTACAGGGCGGTTCTGGAAACACCATATATTTT
-	-	TRBV27	TRBJ2-6	CASSSQTGLQVSGANVLTF	TGTGCCAGCAGTAGCCAGACAGGCCTCCAGGTCTCTGGGGCCAACGTCCTGACTTTC
-	TRBD2	TRBV9	TRBJ2-6	CASSTAGGRGANVLTF	TGTGCCAGCAGCACGGCGGGGGGCCGTGGGGCCAACGTCCTGACTTTC